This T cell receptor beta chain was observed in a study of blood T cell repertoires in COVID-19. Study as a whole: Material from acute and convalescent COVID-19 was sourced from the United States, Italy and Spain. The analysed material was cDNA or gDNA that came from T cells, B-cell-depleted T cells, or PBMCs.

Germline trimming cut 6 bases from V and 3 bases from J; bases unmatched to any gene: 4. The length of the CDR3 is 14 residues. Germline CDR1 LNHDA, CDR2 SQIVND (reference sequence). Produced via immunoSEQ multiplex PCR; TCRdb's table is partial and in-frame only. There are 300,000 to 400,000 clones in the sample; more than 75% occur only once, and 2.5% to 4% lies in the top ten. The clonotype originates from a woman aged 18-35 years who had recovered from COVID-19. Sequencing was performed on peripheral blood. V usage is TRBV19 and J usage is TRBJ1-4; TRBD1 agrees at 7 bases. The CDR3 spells CASRSGTANEKLFF. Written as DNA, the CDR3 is TGTGCCAGTAGATCCGGGACAGCTAATGAAAAACTGTTTTTT.